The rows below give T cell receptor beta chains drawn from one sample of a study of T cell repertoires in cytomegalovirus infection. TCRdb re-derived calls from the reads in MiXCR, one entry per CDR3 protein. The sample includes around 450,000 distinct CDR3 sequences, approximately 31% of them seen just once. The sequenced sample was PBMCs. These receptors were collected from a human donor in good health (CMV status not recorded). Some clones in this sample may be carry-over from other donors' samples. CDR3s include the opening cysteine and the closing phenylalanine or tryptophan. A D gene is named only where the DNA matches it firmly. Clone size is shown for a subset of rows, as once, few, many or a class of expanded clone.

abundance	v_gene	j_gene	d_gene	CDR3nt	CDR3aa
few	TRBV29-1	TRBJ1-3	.	TGCAGCGTAGCCCTAGTTTCTGGAAACACCATATATTTT	CSVALVSGNTIYF
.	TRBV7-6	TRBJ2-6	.	TGTGCCCACTCGGGTCTTGGGGCCAACGTCCTGACTTTC	CAHSGLGANVLTF
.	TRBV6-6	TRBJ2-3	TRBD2	TGTGCCAGCAGTTCGCGGGGGGCCGAGGCAGATACGCAGTATTTT	CASSSRGAEADTQYF
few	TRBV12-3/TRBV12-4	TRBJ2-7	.	TGTGCCAGCAGCCAAACACTATCCTACGAGCAGTACTTC	CASSQTLSYEQYF
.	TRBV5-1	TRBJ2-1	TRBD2	TGCGCCAGCAGCTTAGGACTAGCGGGGCCTAACAATGAGCAGTTCTTC	CASSLGLAGPNNEQFF
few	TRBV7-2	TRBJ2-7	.	TGTGCCAGCAGCTTCTCGGGCCAGCGAGGGCAGGGGGGTAGGTACGAGCAGTACTTC	CASSFSGQRGQGGRYEQYF
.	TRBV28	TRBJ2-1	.	TGTGCCAGCAGTTTACCCCGGGCTAGCGAGACCTACAATGAGCAGTTCTTC	CASSLPRASETYNEQFF
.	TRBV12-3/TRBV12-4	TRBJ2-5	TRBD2	TGTGCCAGCAGTCCACTAGCGGGGGGGGCAGAGACCCAGTACTTC	CASSPLAGGAETQYF
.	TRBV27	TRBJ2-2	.	TGTGCCAGCAGTTCGTGGACTGCCACCGGGGAGCTGTTTTTT	CASSSWTATGELFF
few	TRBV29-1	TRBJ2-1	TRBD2	TGCAGCGTTAGCCTCGGGGGGGCGAAGGTTAATGAGCAGTTCTTC	CSVSLGGAKVNEQFF
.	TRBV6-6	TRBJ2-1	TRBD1	TGTGCCAGCAGTTACTCGGACAGGGGCTACAATGAGCAGTTCTTC	CASSYSDRGYNEQFF
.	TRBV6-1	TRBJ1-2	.	TGTGCCAGCACCCCCCGGGGGCAGGGCGTGGTTGGCTACACCTTC	CASTPRGQGVVGYTF
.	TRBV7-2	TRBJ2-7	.	TGTGCCAGCAGCTCGACTCCTTTCTCCTACGAGCAGTACTTC	CASSSTPFSYEQYF
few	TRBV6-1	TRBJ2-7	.	TGTGCCAGCAGTGAAGCGAAATTAAGTGGGGCAGGGAGTTCGTACGAGCAGTACTTC	CASSEAKLSGAGSSYEQYF
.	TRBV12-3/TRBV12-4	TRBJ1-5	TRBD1	TGTGCCAGCAGTTCGGGACAGGGACAGCCCCAGCATTTT	CASSSGQGQPQHF